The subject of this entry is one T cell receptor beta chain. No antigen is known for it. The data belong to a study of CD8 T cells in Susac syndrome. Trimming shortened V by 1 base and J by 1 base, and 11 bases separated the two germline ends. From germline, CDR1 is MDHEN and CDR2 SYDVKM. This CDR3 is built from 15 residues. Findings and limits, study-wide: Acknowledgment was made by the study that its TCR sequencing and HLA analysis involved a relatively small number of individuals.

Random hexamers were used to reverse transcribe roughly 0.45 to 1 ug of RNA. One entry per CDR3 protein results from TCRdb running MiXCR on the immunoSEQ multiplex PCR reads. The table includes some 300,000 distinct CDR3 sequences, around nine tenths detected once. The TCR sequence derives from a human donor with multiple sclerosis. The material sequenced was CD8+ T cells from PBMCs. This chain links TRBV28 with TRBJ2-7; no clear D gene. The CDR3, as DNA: TGTGCCAGCAGTTTATTCTCGGGCACTTCCTACGAGCAGTACTTC. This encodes CASSLFSGTSYEQYF.